This is a list of T cell receptor beta chains from one sample in a study of cytomegalovirus exposure and HLA in healthy donors. TCRdb's copy holds only in-frame clones and misses some; the assay was immunoSEQ multiplex PCR. The table has 95,000 to 110,000 clones, approximately 66% seen once. Sequencing used PBMCs. These receptors were obtained from a woman in her fifties or sixties in good health and CMV-seronegative. Each CDR3 is given with its conserved first and last residue. D genes are given only for firm matches. Clone size is not always given. Where it is, it says once, few, many or a class for expanded clones.

j_gene: TRBJ2-2; v_gene: TRBV10-2; d_gene: TRBD2; abundance: NA; CDR3aa: CASIYTSGGGELFF; CDR3nt: TGCGCCAGCATCTACACCAGCGGGGGCGGGGAGCTGTTTTTT
j_gene: TRBJ2-1; v_gene: TRBV29-1; d_gene: NA; abundance: once; CDR3aa: CSVEGDSVGAYNEQFF; CDR3nt: TGCAGCGTTGAAGGGGACTCCGTGGGTGCCTACAATGAGCAGTTCTTC
j_gene: TRBJ2-2; v_gene: TRBV2; d_gene: TRBD2; abundance: NA; CDR3aa: CASSLSGGGTGELFF; CDR3nt: TGTGCCAGCAGCCTAAGCGGGGGGGGCACCGGGGAGCTGTTTTTT
j_gene: TRBJ2-5; v_gene: TRBV7-7; d_gene: TRBD1; abundance: NA; CDR3aa: CASSLVRGQETQYF; CDR3nt: TGTGCCAGCAGCTTAGTCAGGGGGCAAGAGACCCAGTACTTC
j_gene: TRBJ1-2; v_gene: TRBV5-6; d_gene: NA; abundance: NA; CDR3aa: CASSWAGVPHGYTF; CDR3nt: TGTGCCAGCAGCTGGGCAGGGGTCCCGCATGGCTACACCTTC
j_gene: TRBJ2-5; v_gene: TRBV15; d_gene: TRBD2; abundance: NA; CDR3aa: CATSRSGLAGETQYF; CDR3nt: TGTGCCACCAGCAGATCCGGACTAGCGGGAGAGACCCAGTACTTC
j_gene: TRBJ1-4; v_gene: TRBV5-6; d_gene: NA; abundance: NA; CDR3aa: CASSSTGRGNEKLFF; CDR3nt: TGTGCCAGCAGCTCAACAGGGAGGGGGAATGAAAAACTGTTTTTT
j_gene: TRBJ2-2; v_gene: TRBV5-1; d_gene: TRBD1; abundance: NA; CDR3aa: CASSLGDRAAGELFF; CDR3nt: TGCGCCAGCAGCCTGGGGGACAGGGCGGCCGGGGAGCTGTTTTTT
j_gene: TRBJ2-1; v_gene: TRBV11-2; d_gene: TRBD1; abundance: few; CDR3aa: CASRAGAGGGEQFF; CDR3nt: TGTGCCAGCAGGGCCGGGGCAGGGGGCGGTGAGCAGTTCTTC
j_gene: TRBJ1-2; v_gene: TRBV30; d_gene: NA; abundance: NA; CDR3aa: CAWSVGVGGYTF; CDR3nt: TGTGCCTGGAGTGTCGGAGTAGGAGGCTACACCTTC
j_gene: TRBJ1-3; v_gene: TRBV6-5; d_gene: NA; abundance: NA; CDR3aa: CASSHLLAGNTIYF; CDR3nt: TGTGCCAGCAGCCATCTTCTAGCTGGAAACACCATATATTTT
j_gene: TRBJ1-6; v_gene: TRBV7-9; d_gene: NA; abundance: NA; CDR3aa: CASSESYLNNSPLHF; CDR3nt: TGTGCCAGCAGCGAATCTTACCTAAATAATTCACCCCTCCACTTT
j_gene: TRBJ2-1; v_gene: TRBV6-5; d_gene: NA; abundance: NA; CDR3aa: CASSWGRGEQFF; CDR3nt: TGTGCCAGCAGTTGGGGACGGGGGGAGCAGTTCTTC
j_gene: TRBJ2-3; v_gene: TRBV29-1; d_gene: NA; abundance: NA; CDR3aa: CSVGRLEADTQYF; CDR3nt: TGCAGCGTTGGGCGTCTCGAGGCAGATACGCAGTATTTT
j_gene: TRBJ1-2; v_gene: TRBV28; d_gene: NA; abundance: NA; CDR3aa: CASSPRATGYTF; CDR3nt: TGTGCCAGCAGTCCCAGGGCTACCGGCTACACCTTC
j_gene: TRBJ2-2; v_gene: TRBV10-1; d_gene: NA; abundance: NA; CDR3aa: CASREGTLTGELFF; CDR3nt: TGCGCCAGCAGAGAGGGGACTCTTACCGGGGAGCTGTTTTTT
j_gene: TRBJ1-5; v_gene: TRBV19; d_gene: TRBD1; abundance: once; CDR3aa: CASSNLRQGHQPQHF; CDR3nt: TGTGCCAGTAGTAACTTGCGACAGGGTCATCAGCCCCAGCATTTT
j_gene: TRBJ1-2; v_gene: TRBV28; d_gene: TRBD1; abundance: NA; CDR3aa: CASSKLIGQEYGYTF; CDR3nt: TGTGCCAGCAGTAAGTTAATCGGACAGGAGTATGGCTACACCTTC
j_gene: TRBJ2-3; v_gene: TRBV6-5; d_gene: TRBD2; abundance: NA; CDR3aa: CASSDLAATDTQYF; CDR3nt: TGTGCCAGCAGTGACCTAGCGGCAACAGATACGCAGTATTTT
j_gene: TRBJ1-2; v_gene: TRBV6-5; d_gene: TRBD1; abundance: NA; CDR3aa: CASSYERQGAVGYTF; CDR3nt: TGTGCCAGCAGTTACGAGAGACAGGGGGCGGTAGGCTACACCTTC
j_gene: TRBJ1-1; v_gene: TRBV15; d_gene: NA; abundance: NA; CDR3aa: CATSSGRGISTEAFF; CDR3nt: TGTGCCACCAGCTCAGGGCGGGGAATAAGCACTGAAGCTTTCTTT
j_gene: TRBJ2-5; v_gene: TRBV27; d_gene: NA; abundance: NA; CDR3aa: CASSFGAGATQYF; CDR3nt: TGTGCCAGCAGTTTTGGGGCGGGGGCGACCCAGTACTTC
j_gene: TRBJ1-2; v_gene: TRBV28; d_gene: NA; abundance: NA; CDR3aa: CASSHRAGGYTF; CDR3nt: TGTGCCAGCAGTCACAGAGCTGGGGGCTACACCTTC
j_gene: TRBJ2-2; v_gene: TRBV28; d_gene: TRBD1; abundance: few; CDR3aa: CASILQGTGELFF; CDR3nt: TGTGCCAGCATACTACAGGGGACCGGGGAGCTGTTTTTT
j_gene: TRBJ2-7; v_gene: TRBV5-1; d_gene: TRBD2; abundance: few; CDR3aa: CASSGLAGSSEQYF; CDR3nt: TGCGCCAGCAGCGGACTAGCGGGGTCCTCCGAGCAGTACTTC
j_gene: TRBJ1-1; v_gene: TRBV27; d_gene: NA; abundance: few; CDR3aa: CASRSLKTVSTEAFF; CDR3nt: TGTGCCAGCAGATCGCTGAAAACGGTGAGCACTGAAGCTTTCTTT
j_gene: TRBJ2-3; v_gene: TRBV5-4; d_gene: TRBD2; abundance: NA; CDR3aa: CASSFRLAGAADTQYF; CDR3nt: TGTGCCAGCAGCTTCCGGCTAGCGGGGGCCGCAGATACGCAGTATTTT
j_gene: TRBJ2-7; v_gene: TRBV11-3; d_gene: NA; abundance: NA; CDR3aa: CASSSISYEQYF; CDR3nt: TGTGCCAGCAGCTCCATCTCCTACGAGCAGTACTTC
j_gene: TRBJ1-6; v_gene: TRBV18; d_gene: TRBD1; abundance: NA; CDR3aa: CASSPFEDRGFVNSPLHF; CDR3nt: TGTGCCAGCTCACCATTCGAGGACAGGGGCTTTGTGAATTCACCCCTCCACTTT
j_gene: TRBJ1-2; v_gene: TRBV19; d_gene: NA; abundance: NA; CDR3aa: CASSIEQVGGYTF; CDR3nt: TGTGCCAGTAGTATAGAACAGGTTGGTGGCTACACCTTC
j_gene: TRBJ1-2; v_gene: TRBV7-9; d_gene: NA; abundance: NA; CDR3aa: CASSLIQGPENYGYTF; CDR3nt: TGTGCCAGCAGCTTAATCCAGGGGCCGGAGAACTATGGCTACACCTTC
j_gene: TRBJ2-5; v_gene: TRBV5-1; d_gene: TRBD1; abundance: NA; CDR3aa: CASGDRGSQETQYF; CDR3nt: TGCGCCAGCGGAGACAGGGGGTCCCAAGAGACCCAGTACTTC
j_gene: TRBJ1-3; v_gene: TRBV30; d_gene: NA; abundance: NA; CDR3aa: CACTGDSGNTIYF; CDR3nt: TGTGCCTGTACGGGAGACTCTGGAAACACCATATATTTT
j_gene: TRBJ1-1; v_gene: TRBV19; d_gene: NA; abundance: few; CDR3aa: CASMGRYLANTEAFF; CDR3nt: TGTGCCAGTATGGGGCGGTATCTGGCGAACACTGAAGCTTTCTTT
j_gene: TRBJ2-3; v_gene: TRBV6-5; d_gene: TRBD2; abundance: NA; CDR3aa: CASSTSSGVDTQYF; CDR3nt: TGTGCCAGCAGTACCTCTAGCGGTGTTGATACGCAGTATTTT
j_gene: TRBJ2-7; v_gene: TRBV7-8; d_gene: NA; abundance: NA; CDR3aa: CASSPSEERQYF; CDR3nt: TGTGCCAGCAGCCCATCGGAGGAGCGGCAGTACTTC
j_gene: TRBJ1-4; v_gene: TRBV4-1; d_gene: NA; abundance: NA; CDR3aa: CASSQDRGAGEKLFF; CDR3nt: TGCGCCAGCAGCCAAGATCGGGGGGCGGGTGAAAAACTGTTTTTT
j_gene: TRBJ1-1; v_gene: TRBV19; d_gene: NA; abundance: NA; CDR3aa: CASGSGGANTEAFF; CDR3nt: TGTGCCAGTGGTTCCGGGGGTGCGAACACTGAAGCTTTCTTT
j_gene: TRBJ1-2; v_gene: TRBV30; d_gene: NA; abundance: few; CDR3aa: CAWSGPGSPYGYTF; CDR3nt: TGTGCCTGGAGTGGCCCAGGGTCCCCCTATGGCTACACCTTC
j_gene: TRBJ1-2; v_gene: TRBV6-1; d_gene: TRBD1; abundance: NA; CDR3aa: CASSVSGQGIYGYTF; CDR3nt: TGTGCCAGCAGTGTGTCCGGACAGGGAATCTATGGCTACACCTTC
j_gene: TRBJ2-2; v_gene: TRBV30; d_gene: NA; abundance: few; CDR3aa: CATSAHSTGELFF; CDR3nt: TGTGCCACGTCAGCCCACAGCACCGGGGAGCTGTTTTTT
j_gene: TRBJ2-1; v_gene: TRBV5-1; d_gene: NA; abundance: NA; CDR3aa: CASSLVGAYSYNEQFF; CDR3nt: TGCGCCAGCAGCTTGGTGGGGGCCTACTCCTACAATGAGCAGTTCTTC
j_gene: TRBJ2-2; v_gene: TRBV5-6; d_gene: TRBD2; abundance: NA; CDR3aa: CASSLRTSGSLTGELFF; CDR3nt: TGTGCCAGCAGCTTGAGAACTAGCGGGAGTTTAACCGGGGAGCTGTTTTTT
j_gene: TRBJ2-1; v_gene: TRBV27; d_gene: TRBD1; abundance: NA; CDR3aa: CASSFRDRHNEQFF; CDR3nt: TGTGCCAGCAGTTTCCGGGACAGACACAATGAGCAGTTCTTC
j_gene: TRBJ1-2; v_gene: TRBV19; d_gene: TRBD1; abundance: NA; CDR3aa: CASSMIQGATGYTF; CDR3nt: TGTGCCAGTAGTATGATACAGGGGGCGACTGGCTACACCTTC
j_gene: TRBJ1-2; v_gene: TRBV6-4; d_gene: NA; abundance: NA; CDR3aa: CASSGTTVPNYGYTF; CDR3nt: TGTGCCAGCAGTGGAACGACAGTCCCTAACTATGGCTACACCTTC
j_gene: TRBJ1-6; v_gene: TRBV5-8; d_gene: NA; abundance: few; CDR3aa: CASSIVNSPLHF; CDR3nt: TGTGCCAGCAGCATCGTGAATTCACCCCTCCACTTT
j_gene: TRBJ2-5; v_gene: TRBV11-2; d_gene: NA; abundance: NA; CDR3aa: CASSFGTATETQYF; CDR3nt: TGTGCCAGCAGCTTCGGTACGGCGACTGAGACCCAGTACTTC
j_gene: TRBJ2-5; v_gene: TRBV19; d_gene: NA; abundance: NA; CDR3aa: CASSMDPGGQETQYF; CDR3nt: TGTGCCAGTAGTATGGACCCAGGAGGGCAAGAGACCCAGTACTTC
j_gene: TRBJ1-3; v_gene: TRBV4-1; d_gene: NA; abundance: NA; CDR3aa: CASRPAPGLIESGNTIYF; CDR3nt: TGCGCCAGCAGACCCGCCCCGGGGTTAATAGAATCTGGAAACACCATATATTTT
j_gene: TRBJ2-2; v_gene: TRBV13; d_gene: TRBD2; abundance: NA; CDR3aa: CASSPGLAGGPRTGELFF; CDR3nt: TGTGCCAGCAGCCCCGGACTAGCGGGGGGGCCTCGCACCGGGGAGCTGTTTTTT
j_gene: TRBJ2-7; v_gene: TRBV18; d_gene: NA; abundance: once; CDR3aa: CASSPDRREQYF; CDR3nt: TGTGCCAGCTCACCCGACCGGAGGGAGCAGTACTTC